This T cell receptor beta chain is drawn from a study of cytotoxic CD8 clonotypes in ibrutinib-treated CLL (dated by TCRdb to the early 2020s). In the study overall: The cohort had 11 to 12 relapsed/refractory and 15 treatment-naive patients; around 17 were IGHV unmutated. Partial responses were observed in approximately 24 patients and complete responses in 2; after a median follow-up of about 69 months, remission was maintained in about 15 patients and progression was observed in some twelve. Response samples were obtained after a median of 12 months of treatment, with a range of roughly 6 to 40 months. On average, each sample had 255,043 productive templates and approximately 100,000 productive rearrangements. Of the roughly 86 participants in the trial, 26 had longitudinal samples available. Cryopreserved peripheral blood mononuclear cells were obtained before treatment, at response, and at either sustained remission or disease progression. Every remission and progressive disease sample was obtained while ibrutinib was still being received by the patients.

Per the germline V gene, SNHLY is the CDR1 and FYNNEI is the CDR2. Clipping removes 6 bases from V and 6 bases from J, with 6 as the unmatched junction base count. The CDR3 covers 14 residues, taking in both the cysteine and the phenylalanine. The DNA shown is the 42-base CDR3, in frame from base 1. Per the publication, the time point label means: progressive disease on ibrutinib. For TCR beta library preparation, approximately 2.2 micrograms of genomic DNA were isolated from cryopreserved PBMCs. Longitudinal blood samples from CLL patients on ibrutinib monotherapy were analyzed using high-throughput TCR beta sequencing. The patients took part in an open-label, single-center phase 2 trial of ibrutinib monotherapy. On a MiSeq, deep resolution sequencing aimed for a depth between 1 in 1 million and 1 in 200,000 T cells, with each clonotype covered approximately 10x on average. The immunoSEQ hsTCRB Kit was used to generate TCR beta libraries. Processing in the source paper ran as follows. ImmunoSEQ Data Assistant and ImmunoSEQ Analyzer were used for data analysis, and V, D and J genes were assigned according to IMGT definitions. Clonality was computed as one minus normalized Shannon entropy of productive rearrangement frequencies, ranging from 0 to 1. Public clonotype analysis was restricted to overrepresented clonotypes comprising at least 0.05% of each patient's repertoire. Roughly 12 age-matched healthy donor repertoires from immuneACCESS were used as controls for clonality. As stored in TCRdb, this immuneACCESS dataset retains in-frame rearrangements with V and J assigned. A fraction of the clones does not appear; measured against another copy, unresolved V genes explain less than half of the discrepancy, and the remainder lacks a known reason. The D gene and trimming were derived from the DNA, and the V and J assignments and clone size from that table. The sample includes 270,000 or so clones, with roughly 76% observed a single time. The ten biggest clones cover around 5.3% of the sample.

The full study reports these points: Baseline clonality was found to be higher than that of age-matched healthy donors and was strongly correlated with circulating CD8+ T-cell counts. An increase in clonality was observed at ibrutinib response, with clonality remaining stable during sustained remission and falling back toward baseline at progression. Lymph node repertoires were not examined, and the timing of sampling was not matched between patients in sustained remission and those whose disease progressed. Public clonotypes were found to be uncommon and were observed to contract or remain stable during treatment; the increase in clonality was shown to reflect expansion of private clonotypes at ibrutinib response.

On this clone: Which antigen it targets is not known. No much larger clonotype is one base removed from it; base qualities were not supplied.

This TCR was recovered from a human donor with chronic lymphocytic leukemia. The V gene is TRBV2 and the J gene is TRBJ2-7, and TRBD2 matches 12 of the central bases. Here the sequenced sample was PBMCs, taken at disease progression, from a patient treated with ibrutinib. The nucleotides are TGTGCCAGCAGCCAGACTAGCGGGAGTGGCGAGCAGTACTTC. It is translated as CASSQTSGSGEQYF.